Listed below are T cell receptor beta chains from one sample, sequenced in a study of identical twins. TCRdb re-called the 5' RACE reads with MiXCR, one entry per CDR3 protein. The sample has 450,000 or so distinct CDR3 sequences; 20% to 25% are singletons. The sample was also linked to a second study, of T cells expressing NK-cell markers.

Sequenced input: CD4+ T cells sorted from blood. These receptors were taken from a woman between 18 and 29 years old in good health. Both conserved end residues are part of each CDR3. The order of the fields is V gene, J gene, CDR3 protein.

v_gene: TRBV3-1
j_gene: TRBJ2-1
CDR3aa: CASRVASSDEQFF

v_gene: TRBV5-8
j_gene: TRBJ1-2
CDR3aa: CASSLKGGHGYTF

v_gene: TRBV12-3/TRBV12-4
j_gene: TRBJ2-3
CDR3aa: CASSLAKLATGGDTQYF

v_gene: TRBV15
j_gene: TRBJ1-2
CDR3aa: CATSKINYGYTF

v_gene: TRBV12-3/TRBV12-4
j_gene: TRBJ2-2
CDR3aa: CASSLTGGDVSNTGELFF

v_gene: TRBV7-9
j_gene: TRBJ1-2
CDR3aa: CASSLAAVNYGYTF

v_gene: TRBV20-1
j_gene: TRBJ2-2
CDR3aa: CSAETGLATGELFF

v_gene: TRBV5-1
j_gene: TRBJ2-3
CDR3aa: CASSTGLTTSTDTQYF

v_gene: TRBV20-1
j_gene: TRBJ2-3
CDR3aa: CSARRSGNTDTQYF

v_gene: TRBV20-1
j_gene: TRBJ1-6
CDR3aa: CSATGTPGSALHF

v_gene: TRBV29-1
j_gene: TRBJ2-7
CDR3aa: CSASESSQGQYF

v_gene: TRBV7-2
j_gene: TRBJ2-4
CDR3aa: CASSLGASLAKNIQYF

v_gene: TRBV5-6
j_gene: TRBJ2-7
CDR3aa: CASSLAMENEQYF

v_gene: TRBV12-3/TRBV12-4
j_gene: TRBJ2-6
CDR3aa: CASRPTQGRGANVLTF

v_gene: TRBV7-2
j_gene: TRBJ2-5
CDR3aa: CASSRFPGQETQYF

v_gene: TRBV7-9
j_gene: TRBJ2-1
CDR3aa: CASSPRGAPLSYNEQFF

v_gene: TRBV28
j_gene: TRBJ2-3
CDR3aa: CASSSPTGLGTVSDTQYF

v_gene: TRBV6-5
j_gene: TRBJ1-1
CDR3aa: CASSYRGSYGAFF

v_gene: TRBV5-5
j_gene: TRBJ1-1
CDR3aa: CASSPMSRMNTEAFF

v_gene: TRBV12-3/TRBV12-4
j_gene: TRBJ1-2
CDR3aa: CASTVDGLHGYTF

v_gene: TRBV5-6
j_gene: TRBJ1-1
CDR3aa: CASSFKGAEIAEAFF

v_gene: TRBV7-2
j_gene: TRBJ2-3
CDR3aa: CASSPQSDTQYF

v_gene: TRBV27
j_gene: TRBJ2-5
CDR3aa: CASRTSGKETQYF